These 3 T cell receptor beta chains were all obtained from the same sample, sequenced in a study of identical twins. MiXCR, applied by TCRdb to the 5' RACE reads, yields one record per CDR3 protein. The sample yields more than 600,000 distinct CDR3 sequences, around a sixth seen once. These data were likewise used in another study, on T cells expressing NK-cell markers.

The source material was PBMCs. These receptors were obtained from a woman younger than 35 in good health.

This clonotype has a handful of counts. The rearrangement joins TRBV12-3 or TRBV12-4 to TRBJ2-2, with 10 nucleotides matching TRBD2. The CDR3 is 16 residues long. The ends lost 3 bases at V and 4 bases at J; junction bases unmatched: 5. In DNA, the CDR3 is TGTGCCAGCAGTTTGTTGGCTAGCGGGAGCACCGGGGAGCTGTTTTTT. This codes for CASSLLASGSTGELFF.

This clonotype was seen more than once but under ten times. The genes are TRBV20-1 and TRBJ1-4; D might be TRBD1 (6 bases). CDR1 and CDR2 from the germline V gene are DFQATT and SNEGSKA (reference sequence). The V and J ends lost 3 bases and 11 bases respectively, with 16 bases between them. The CDR3 extends over 13 amino acids. This CDR3 reads CSARDGGGGKLFF. The CDR3 DNA reads as TGCAGTGCTAGGGATGGGGGCGGCGGGAAACTGTTTTTT.

The rearrangement joins TRBV25-1 to TRBJ2-5; the D is unclear. The CDR3 sequence is 12 residues long. Looked up from germline, CDR1 is MGHDK and CDR2 is SYGVNS. V was shortened by 8 bases and J by 2 bases, with 9 bases between the two germline ends. The CDR3 region is CASYPCQETQYF. For the CDR3, the DNA is TGTGCCAGCTATCCCTGTCAAGAGACCCAGTACTTC.